A selection of T cell receptor beta chains follows, all from one sample in a study of blood T cell repertoires in COVID-19. The assay was immunoSEQ multiplex PCR, and TCRdb's table has in-frame clones only and misses some. The data contain approximately 200,000 clones, roughly nine tenths of them singletons. The sample comprised PBMCs or T cells enriched from blood (not recorded which). These receptors were obtained from a woman between 18 and 30 years old in a cohort exposed to, infected with or recovered from COVID-19 (not recorded which). Each CDR3 is given with its conserved first and last residue. A D gene is named only where the DNA matches it firmly. Size is stated for part of the rows, as once, few or many counts, or as a class when the clone is expanded.

size: NA
D: NA
J: TRBJ1-5
V: TRBV12-3/TRBV12-4
CDR3: CASSRTAGQPQHF
DNA: TGTGCCAGCAGTCGGACTGCCGGGCAGCCCCAGCATTTT

size: NA
D: TRBD1
J: TRBJ1-1
V: TRBV29-1
CDR3: CSVARQGSTEAFF
DNA: TGCAGCGTTGCTAGACAGGGGAGCACTGAAGCTTTCTTT

size: NA
D: TRBD1
J: TRBJ1-2
V: TRBV5-4
CDR3: CASSPPPGTGYGYTF
DNA: TGTGCCAGCAGTCCTCCCCCCGGGACAGGTTATGGCTACACCTTC

size: NA
D: NA
J: TRBJ1-2
V: TRBV7-9
CDR3: CASSSPGAANYGYTF
DNA: TGTGCCAGCAGCAGCCCTGGGGCAGCCAACTATGGCTACACCTTC

size: NA
D: NA
J: TRBJ1-1
V: TRBV15
CDR3: CATSRDIREAEAFF
DNA: TGTGCCACCAGCAGAGATATACGGGAAGCTGAAGCTTTCTTT

size: NA
D: NA
J: TRBJ1-3
V: TRBV11-2
CDR3: CASSLTRVDSRTIYF
DNA: TGTGCCAGCAGCTTAACCCGGGTTGACAGCCGGACCATATATTTT

size: NA
D: NA
J: TRBJ1-4
V: TRBV6-5
CDR3: CASMGGVEVLFF
DNA: TGTGCCAGCATGGGGGGAGTGGAAGTACTGTTTTTT

size: NA
D: NA
J: TRBJ1-2
V: TRBV7-3
CDR3: CASSSGDSYGYTF
DNA: TGTGCCAGCAGCTCCGGAGATTCTTATGGCTACACCTTC

size: NA
D: TRBD1
J: TRBJ1-1
V: TRBV2
CDR3: CASSDLGQGNTEAFF
DNA: TGTGCCAGCAGTGATTTGGGACAGGGAAACACTGAAGCTTTCTTT

size: NA
D: TRBD1
J: TRBJ2-3
V: TRBV5-1
CDR3: CASSLAGQVQDTQYF
DNA: TGCGCCAGCAGCTTGGCAGGACAGGTTCAAGATACGCAGTATTTT

size: NA
D: TRBD2
J: TRBJ2-3
V: TRBV7-9
CDR3: CASSLALTSGETDTQYF
DNA: TGTGCCAGCAGCTTAGCCCTGACTAGCGGTGAGACAGATACGCAGTATTTT

size: NA
D: NA
J: TRBJ1-3
V: TRBV2
CDR3: CASPGGDNTIYF
DNA: TGTGCCAGCCCCGGAGGGGATAACACCATATATTTT

size: NA
D: TRBD1
J: TRBJ1-1
V: TRBV13
CDR3: CASRTGVWGHTEAFF
DNA: TGTGCCAGCAGGACAGGGGTTTGGGGGCACACTGAAGCTTTCTTT

size: NA
D: TRBD2
J: TRBJ2-1
V: TRBV30
CDR3: CAWRSGEGLSSYNEQFF
DNA: TGTGCCTGGAGGAGCGGGGAGGGCCTTAGCTCCTACAATGAGCAGTTCTTC

size: once
D: TRBD1
J: TRBJ1-1
V: TRBV3-1/TRBV3-2
CDR3: CASRQGATNTEAFF
DNA: TGTGCCAGCAGACAGGGGGCGACGAACACTGAAGCTTTCTTT

size: NA
D: TRBD1
J: TRBJ1-2
V: TRBV6-4
CDR3: CASRQGFAYGYTF
DNA: TGTGCCAGCCGACAGGGGTTTGCCTATGGCTACACCTTC

size: NA
D: TRBD1
J: TRBJ1-5
V: TRBV5-8
CDR3: CASSFGQGRNQPQHF
DNA: TGTGCCAGCAGCTTCGGACAGGGCCGGAATCAGCCCCAGCATTTT

size: NA
D: TRBD1
J: TRBJ1-1
V: TRBV7-9
CDR3: CASSLGTGENTEAFF
DNA: TGTGCCAGCAGCCTCGGGACAGGGGAGAACACTGAAGCTTTCTTT

size: NA
D: TRBD1
J: TRBJ2-1
V: TRBV5-5
CDR3: CASSLGTGQGFNEQFF
DNA: TGTGCCAGCAGCCTGGGGACGGGACAGGGGTTCAATGAGCAGTTCTTC

size: NA
D: NA
J: TRBJ1-2
V: TRBV5-1
CDR3: CASSSVTGGYYGYTF
DNA: TGCGCCAGCAGCTCAGTGACCGGCGGTTACTATGGCTACACCTTC

size: NA
D: NA
J: TRBJ2-2
V: TRBV5-4
CDR3: CASSLAGTGELFF
DNA: TGTGCCAGCAGCTTGGCGGGCACCGGGGAGCTGTTTTTT

size: NA
D: NA
J: TRBJ2-2
V: TRBV5-6
CDR3: CASSVSDTGELFF
DNA: TGTGCCAGCAGTGTGAGTGACACCGGGGAGCTGTTTTTT

size: NA
D: NA
J: TRBJ2-1
V: TRBV5-1
CDR3: CASSLGTDNEQFF
DNA: TGCGCCAGCAGCTTGGGGACAGACAATGAGCAGTTCTTC

size: once
D: NA
J: TRBJ1-5
V: TRBV24-1
CDR3: CATSDNTGIDQPQHF
DNA: TGTGCCACCAGTGACAACACAGGGATCGATCAGCCCCAGCATTTT